This TCR beta chain appears in the sequencing data of a study of early T cells in non-severe SARS-CoV-2 infection. Broader study findings: Using VDJdb, the matching emphasized anti-spike CD8 responses while missing private and CD4 specificities.

Germline lookup yields CDR1 KGHSH and CDR2 LQKENI. Trimming left V 0 bases short and J 7 bases short, with 7 bases between. The CDR3 spans 13 residues. This clonotype was seen at least ten times. Its matching antigen is unknown. The library protocol tagged individual cDNA molecules with unique molecular identifiers. TCRdb re-called the 5' RACE reads with MiXCR, one entry per CDR3 protein. The sample carries approximately 98,000 distinct CDR3 sequences, around 10% recorded once. The sequenced material came from whole blood. This receptor was taken from an adult who was a healthcare worker with PCR-confirmed SARS-CoV-2 infection or an uninfected control (not recorded which). This chain connects TRBV18 to TRBJ1-5, with D unclear. Here the CDR3 DNA reads TGTGCCAGCTCACCACCGATGGGGCAGCCCCAGCATTTT. Translating gives CASSPPMGQPQHF.